The rows below give T cell receptor beta chains drawn from one sample of a study of CD8 T cells in Susac syndrome. TCRdb independently ran MiXCR on the immunoSEQ multiplex PCR reads; one entry per CDR3 protein. The table records 200,000 to 300,000 distinct CDR3 sequences, 90% to 96% of them present only once. Source material: CD4+ T cells from PBMCs. These TCRs come from a human donor with Susac syndrome. Each CDR3 is given without its conserved first and last residue. Fields, in order: V gene, J gene, CDR3 protein.

TRBV12-3/TRBV12-4	TRBJ1-2	ASSLRTEIYT
TRBV7-9	TRBJ2-7	ASSLGDRRADEQY
TRBV30	TRBJ1-2	AWSARRANYGYT
TRBV20-1	TRBJ2-7	SARVGTGISYEQY
TRBV29-1	TRBJ1-1	SVLTGATEAF
TRBV3-1	TRBJ2-7	ASSGTVSYEQY
TRBV3-1	TRBJ1-1	ASSQMDGLEAF
TRBV30	TRBJ1-2	AWREGQVGGYT
TRBV5-1	TRBJ2-1	ASDLWGSSYGGNEQF
TRBV29-1	TRBJ2-7	SVIPGGGEQY
TRBV28	TRBJ1-2	ASSLIVPLGYT
TRBV7-9	TRBJ2-1	ASSRSGTGNYNEQF
TRBV29-1	TRBJ2-5	SVGGRGRRETQY
TRBV27	TRBJ2-5	ASSATGTSLTQY
TRBV9	TRBJ1-2	ALGGRLYGYT
TRBV4-1	TRBJ2-1	ASSQDPSFVRGRAEQF
TRBV29-1	TRBJ2-3	SARQGEGTDTQY
TRBV6-5	TRBJ1-2	ASSYSGYGYT
TRBV9	TRBJ1-5	ASSVTGDSNQPQH
TRBV20-1	TRBJ2-1	SAFPGQGAYNEQF
TRBV27	TRBJ2-7	ASSAAGSSPGEQY
TRBV29-1	TRBJ1-2	SVEDRRDYGYT
TRBV29-1	TRBJ2-1	SVESGNYNEQF
TRBV3-1	TRBJ1-3	ASRESGLNSGNTIY
TRBV20-1	TRBJ2-5	SARIGEQETQY
TRBV30	TRBJ2-5	AWSGGAKKETQY
TRBV12-3/TRBV12-4	TRBJ1-5	ASSFLGQKSNQPQH
TRBV29-1	TRBJ1-5	SVQDSHQPQH
TRBV20-1	TRBJ1-2	SAPIEVADYGYT
TRBV12-3/TRBV12-4	TRBJ1-2	ASSPGTGPDGYT
TRBV20-1	TRBJ2-1	SARGQSSYNEQF
TRBV10-3	TRBJ1-2	AISERETSYGYT
TRBV29-1	TRBJ2-4	SGSLGGGAERAKNIQY